The rows below give T cell receptor beta chains drawn from one sample of a study of T cell repertoires in cytomegalovirus infection. No cognate antigen is known for these TCRs. TCRdb used MiXCR to reprocess the reads, holding one entry per CDR3 protein. The data show 450,000 to 650,000 distinct CDR3 sequences, just under 40% seen once. This specimen consisted of cultured PBMCs, obtained from culture after CMV antigen stimulation. The receptors were sampled from a human donor in good health (CMV status not recorded). Some clones in this sample may be carry-over from other donors' samples. CDR3s include the opening cysteine and the closing phenylalanine or tryptophan. The order of the fields is CDR3 protein, clone size, V gene, J gene. Expanded clones get a size class; other rows say once, few or many, or leave the size out.

CDR3aa: CASSFRGPRGLETQYF; abundance: few; v_gene: TRBV11-1; j_gene: TRBJ2-5
CDR3aa: CASTGQREWDNEQFF; abundance: few; v_gene: TRBV12-3/TRBV12-4; j_gene: TRBJ2-1
CDR3aa: CATSSGLAGAKNIQYF; abundance: few; v_gene: TRBV15; j_gene: TRBJ2-4
CDR3aa: CASSLRAGGLQPQHF; abundance: -; v_gene: TRBV7-2; j_gene: TRBJ1-5
CDR3aa: CASSTKPLADTQYF; abundance: many; v_gene: TRBV7-2; j_gene: TRBJ2-3
CDR3aa: CASSLYRDRDEKLFF; abundance: few; v_gene: TRBV28; j_gene: TRBJ1-4
CDR3aa: CASSFDRFTEAFF; abundance: -; v_gene: TRBV27; j_gene: TRBJ1-1
CDR3aa: CASSFGAGGRSEQYF; abundance: few; v_gene: TRBV7-6; j_gene: TRBJ2-7
CDR3aa: CASSYRGGDEAFF; abundance: -; v_gene: TRBV12-3/TRBV12-4; j_gene: TRBJ1-1
CDR3aa: CASSLTGSPETQYF; abundance: -; v_gene: TRBV7-2; j_gene: TRBJ2-5
CDR3aa: CASSQVPGGYEQYF; abundance: -; v_gene: TRBV6-2/TRBV6-3; j_gene: TRBJ2-7
CDR3aa: CASSSGMRGEQYF; abundance: -; v_gene: TRBV28; j_gene: TRBJ2-7
CDR3aa: CASSPGVALGNTEAFF; abundance: -; v_gene: TRBV12-3/TRBV12-4; j_gene: TRBJ1-1
CDR3aa: CASSELYQPQHF; abundance: few; v_gene: TRBV6-1; j_gene: TRBJ1-5
CDR3aa: CASSQGSAGARYEQYF; abundance: -; v_gene: TRBV3-1; j_gene: TRBJ2-7
CDR3aa: CASSLAHSPGYTEAFF; abundance: many; v_gene: TRBV7-2; j_gene: TRBJ1-1
CDR3aa: CASSQGPRGGIIEAFF; abundance: -; v_gene: TRBV3-1; j_gene: TRBJ1-1
CDR3aa: CASSPRDRETQYF; abundance: few; v_gene: TRBV7-2; j_gene: TRBJ2-5
CDR3aa: CASSLANGYNEQFF; abundance: many; v_gene: TRBV7-2; j_gene: TRBJ2-1
CDR3aa: CASSHRAGGLQETQYF; abundance: -; v_gene: TRBV7-9; j_gene: TRBJ2-5
CDR3aa: CASSSGTGRWGNNSPLHF; abundance: -; v_gene: TRBV27; j_gene: TRBJ1-6
CDR3aa: CASSPRRTGTYEQYF; abundance: -; v_gene: TRBV18; j_gene: TRBJ2-7
CDR3aa: CASSPGGGVDRNQPQHF; abundance: -; v_gene: TRBV28; j_gene: TRBJ1-5
CDR3aa: CSVSSGSDTQYF; abundance: few; v_gene: TRBV29-1; j_gene: TRBJ2-3
CDR3aa: CASKSEHTNTGELFF; abundance: -; v_gene: TRBV12-3/TRBV12-4; j_gene: TRBJ2-2
CDR3aa: CASSLAGGGTSGPTGELFF; abundance: few; v_gene: TRBV7-2; j_gene: TRBJ2-2
CDR3aa: CASSLDAGANVLTF; abundance: many; v_gene: TRBV7-8; j_gene: TRBJ2-6
CDR3aa: CASSAGGLETQYF; abundance: -; v_gene: TRBV2; j_gene: TRBJ2-5
CDR3aa: CASSPRLAGAFGTQYF; abundance: few; v_gene: TRBV7-2; j_gene: TRBJ2-5
CDR3aa: CASSRTPNQPQHF; abundance: -; v_gene: TRBV3-1; j_gene: TRBJ1-5
CDR3aa: CASSLRSTGGFGETQYF; abundance: many; v_gene: TRBV7-2; j_gene: TRBJ2-5
CDR3aa: CASSLAYGPQAYLSYNEQFF; abundance: -; v_gene: TRBV7-8; j_gene: TRBJ2-1
CDR3aa: CASARDAGYLGEEQYF; abundance: -; v_gene: TRBV6-8; j_gene: TRBJ2-7
CDR3aa: CASSLGPARYGYTF; abundance: -; v_gene: TRBV5-4; j_gene: TRBJ1-2
CDR3aa: CAISEGASDTQYF; abundance: -; v_gene: TRBV10-3; j_gene: TRBJ2-3
CDR3aa: CASGRVVLREQFF; abundance: few; v_gene: TRBV7-2; j_gene: TRBJ2-1
CDR3aa: CASSRPITEAFF; abundance: -; v_gene: TRBV18; j_gene: TRBJ1-1
CDR3aa: CSARTGRTPYEQYF; abundance: -; v_gene: TRBV20-1; j_gene: TRBJ2-7
CDR3aa: CASKSDSNNSPLHF; abundance: few; v_gene: TRBV6-6; j_gene: TRBJ1-6
CDR3aa: CASSKQGAWETQYF; abundance: few; v_gene: TRBV7-2; j_gene: TRBJ2-5
CDR3aa: CASSGLAGLVEQFF; abundance: -; v_gene: TRBV19; j_gene: TRBJ2-1
CDR3aa: CSARAPGGGTNEQFF; abundance: -; v_gene: TRBV20-1; j_gene: TRBJ2-1
CDR3aa: CASSRDRDYEQYF; abundance: many; v_gene: TRBV6-1; j_gene: TRBJ2-7
CDR3aa: CASSYTGDGTEAFF; abundance: few; v_gene: TRBV7-2; j_gene: TRBJ1-1
CDR3aa: CASRPMLQRTDTQYF; abundance: few; v_gene: TRBV7-9; j_gene: TRBJ2-3